A selection of T cell receptor beta chains follows, all from one sample in a study of a mutant IDH1 vaccine in newly diagnosed glioma. Assay used: immunoSEQ multiplex PCR; TCRdb lists only in-frame clones, some missing. The sample carries roughly 130,000 clones, around 77% recorded once. Their antigen targets remain unknown. Sequencing was performed on PBMCs, taken from a glioma patient whose treatment included an IDH1 peptide vaccine. The receptors were sampled from a man in his forties or fifties with glioma. The CDR3 runs from the conserved cysteine through the conserved F or W. A D gene is named only where the DNA matches it firmly. The listing skips clone size in some rows; elsewhere it reads once, few, many or a size class.

NA	TRBV11-2	TRBD2	TRBJ2-3	CASSPSGGGGARDTQYF	TGTGCCAGCAGCCCTAGCGGAGGCGGGGGGGCCCGTGATACGCAGTATTTT
NA	TRBV15	NA	TRBJ1-2	CATSRDRTGKPYGYTF	TGTGCCACCAGCAGAGACCGAACAGGGAAACCTTATGGCTACACCTTC
NA	TRBV5-6	NA	TRBJ1-6	CASSFGRAVSPLHF	TGTGCCAGCAGCTTTGGCAGGGCGGTATCACCCCTCCACTTT
NA	TRBV4-1	NA	TRBJ1-5	CASSQGILYSNQPQHF	TGCGCCAGCAGCCAAGGTATACTATATAGCAATCAGCCCCAGCATTTT
NA	TRBV9	NA	TRBJ2-1	CASSVSRGSYNEQFF	TGTGCCAGCAGCGTGAGCAGGGGCTCCTACAATGAGCAGTTCTTC
NA	TRBV7-3	NA	TRBJ2-1	CASSRTGLAGNEQFF	TGTGCCAGCAGCCGTACAGGATTAGCCGGAAATGAGCAGTTCTTC
once	TRBV5-1	NA	TRBJ1-4	CASSGAGQSEKLFF	TGCGCCAGCAGCGGGGCAGGGCAGAGCGAAAAACTGTTTTTT
once	TRBV4-3	NA	TRBJ1-2	CASSQGPGQNYGYTF	TGCGCCAGCAGCCAAGGACCGGGACAAAACTATGGCTACACCTTC
once	TRBV9	NA	TRBJ2-7	CASSVRVKYF	TGTGCCAGCAGCGTTAGGGTCAAGTACTTC
NA	TRBV11-1	TRBD1	TRBJ1-2	CASSLVGSGTAYYGYTF	TGTGCCAGCAGCTTAGTTGGATCCGGGACAGCTTACTATGGCTACACCTTC
NA	TRBV19	NA	TRBJ2-1	CASSIPRESRNEQFF	TGTGCCAGTAGTATCCCCCGGGAGTCACGGAATGAGCAGTTCTTC
NA	TRBV15	NA	TRBJ1-1	CATSKDWQSFSEAFF	TGTGCCACCAGCAAGGACTGGCAGAGTTTTTCTGAAGCTTTCTTT
NA	TRBV5-1	TRBD1	TRBJ2-5	CASSPRTGGALLRETQYF	TGCGCCAGCAGCCCACGGACAGGGGGCGCCCTGTTACGGGAGACCCAGTACTTC
NA	TRBV6-5	TRBD2	TRBJ2-7	CASSYSIAGDEQYF	TGTGCCAGCAGTTACTCAATAGCGGGAGACGAGCAGTACTTC
NA	TRBV5-4	NA	TRBJ2-7	CASSRIDNSYEQYF	TGTGCCAGCAGCCGTATCGATAATTCCTACGAGCAGTACTTC
once	TRBV7-2	NA	TRBJ2-2	CASSLRGVFGELFF	TGTGCCAGCAGCTTACGTGGGGTCTTCGGGGAGCTGTTTTTT
NA	TRBV7-2	NA	TRBJ1-2	CASSSYMVRGTGYGYTF	TGTGCCAGCAGCTCCTACATGGTTCGCGGGACCGGCTATGGCTACACCTTC
once	TRBV7-8	TRBD2	TRBJ2-1	CASSPKGLGHNEQFF	TGTGCCAGCAGCCCGAAGGGACTAGGACACAATGAGCAGTTCTTC
NA	TRBV9	NA	TRBJ1-1	CASSRAPGNTEAFF	TGTGCCAGCAGCCGGGCCCCAGGGAACACTGAAGCTTTCTTT